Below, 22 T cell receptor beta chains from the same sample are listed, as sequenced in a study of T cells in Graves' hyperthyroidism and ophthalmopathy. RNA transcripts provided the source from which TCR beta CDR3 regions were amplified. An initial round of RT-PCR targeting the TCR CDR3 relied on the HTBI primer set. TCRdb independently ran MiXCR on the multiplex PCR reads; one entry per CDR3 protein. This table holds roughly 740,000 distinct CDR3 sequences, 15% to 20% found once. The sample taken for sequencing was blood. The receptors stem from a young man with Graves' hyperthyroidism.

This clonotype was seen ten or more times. This CDR3 is CASTTGQGRTEAFF. CDR3 DNA: TGTGCCAGTACCACCGGACAGGGGAGAACTGAAGCTTTCTTT. The chain combines TRBV19 with TRBJ1-1; 9 positions match TRBD1. The CDR3 extends over 14 amino acids. The ends lost 7 bases at V and 5 bases at J; junction bases unmatched: 8. CDR1 is LNHDA, CDR2 SQIVND, per germline (reference sequence).

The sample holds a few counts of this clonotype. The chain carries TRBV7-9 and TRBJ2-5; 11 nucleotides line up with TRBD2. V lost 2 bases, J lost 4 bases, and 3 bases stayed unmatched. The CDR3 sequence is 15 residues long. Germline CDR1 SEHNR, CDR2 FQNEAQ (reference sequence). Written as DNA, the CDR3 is TGTGCCAGCAGCTTAACTAGCGGGAGCCCAGAGACCCAGTACTTC. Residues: CASSLTSGSPETQYF.

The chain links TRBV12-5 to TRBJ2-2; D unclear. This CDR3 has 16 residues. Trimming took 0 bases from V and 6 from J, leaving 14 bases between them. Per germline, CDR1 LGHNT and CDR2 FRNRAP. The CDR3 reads CASGLVPTRESGELFF. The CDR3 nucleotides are TGTGCTAGTGGTTTGGTACCTACCAGAGAGTCCGGGGAGCTGTTTTTT.

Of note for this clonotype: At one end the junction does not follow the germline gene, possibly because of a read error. CDR3 DNA sequence: TGTGCCGGCTCACTAGGGACACCGAACACTGAAGCTTTCTTT. It is translated as CAGSLGTPNTEAFF. The rearrangement joins TRBV18 to TRBJ1-1, with D tentatively TRBD1 (6 bases). Germline V gene lookup returns CDR1 KGHSH and CDR2 LQKENI. This CDR3 is built from 14 residues.

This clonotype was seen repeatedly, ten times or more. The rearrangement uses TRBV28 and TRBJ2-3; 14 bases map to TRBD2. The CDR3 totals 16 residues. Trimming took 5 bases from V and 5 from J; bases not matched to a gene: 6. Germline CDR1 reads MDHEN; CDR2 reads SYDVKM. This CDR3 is CASSLGLAGGQDTQYF. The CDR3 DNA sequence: TGTGCCAGCAGTCTCGGACTAGCGGGAGGACAAGATACGCAGTATTTT. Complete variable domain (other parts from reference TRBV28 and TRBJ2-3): DVKVTQSSRYLVKRTGEKVFLECVQDMDHENMFWYRQDPGLGLRLIYFSYDVKMKEKGDIPEGYSVSREKKERFSLILESASTNQTSMYLCASSLGLAGGQDTQYFGPGTRLTVL.

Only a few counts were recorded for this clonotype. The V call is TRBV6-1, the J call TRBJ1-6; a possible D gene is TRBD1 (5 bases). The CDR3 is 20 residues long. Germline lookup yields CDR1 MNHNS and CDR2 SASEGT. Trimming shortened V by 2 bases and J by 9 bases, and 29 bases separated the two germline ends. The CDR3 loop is CASSELRTGSWRWSSSPLHF. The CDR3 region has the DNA TGTGCCAGCAGTGAACTCAGAACAGGATCCTGGCGATGGTCAAGTTCACCCCTCCACTTT.

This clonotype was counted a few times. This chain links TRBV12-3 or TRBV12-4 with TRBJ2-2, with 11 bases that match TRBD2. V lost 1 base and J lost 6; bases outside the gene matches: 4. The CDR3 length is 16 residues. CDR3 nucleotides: TGTGCCAGCAGTTTAGTAGCGGGAGGGCCCGCCGGGGAGCTGTTTTTT. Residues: CASSLVAGGPAGELFF.

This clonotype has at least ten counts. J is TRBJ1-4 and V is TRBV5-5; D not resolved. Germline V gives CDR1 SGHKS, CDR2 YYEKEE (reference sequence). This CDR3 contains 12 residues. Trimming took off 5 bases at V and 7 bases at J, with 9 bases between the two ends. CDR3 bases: TGTGCCAGCAGGGTTGCAGGTGAAAAACTGTTTTTT. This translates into CASRVAGEKLFF. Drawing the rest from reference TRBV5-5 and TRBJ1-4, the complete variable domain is DAGVTQSPTHLIKTRGQQVTLRCSPISGHKSVSWYQQVLGQGPQFIFQYYEKEERGRGNFPDRFSARQFPNYSSELNVNALLLGDSALYLCASRVAGEKLFFGSGTQLSVL.

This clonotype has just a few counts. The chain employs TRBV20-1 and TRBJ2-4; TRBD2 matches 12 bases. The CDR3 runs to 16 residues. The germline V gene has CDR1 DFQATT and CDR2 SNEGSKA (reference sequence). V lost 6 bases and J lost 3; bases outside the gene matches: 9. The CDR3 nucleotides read TGCAGTGCGTCTGGACTAGCGGGAACGGGCAAAAACATTCAGTACTTC. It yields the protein CSASGLAGTGKNIQYF.

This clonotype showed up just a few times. The DNA for the CDR3 is TGCAGCGTTGATATCGGGGGGTTGGGCACTGAAGCTTTCTTT. Translation: CSVDIGGLGTEAFF. The J gene is TRBJ1-1, the V gene TRBV29-1, with a tentative D call TRBD1 (5 bases). Looked up from germline, CDR1 is SQVTM and CDR2 is ANQGSEA. The CDR3 covers 14 residues. V was trimmed by 3 bases and J by 4 bases, leaving 15 bases between them. The entire variable domain, with the rest obtained from reference TRBV29-1 and TRBJ1-1, is as follows: SAVISQKPSRDICQRGTSLTIQCQVDSQVTMMFWYRQQPGQSLTLIATANQGSEATYESGFVIDKFPISRPNLTFSTLTVSNMSPEDSSIYLCSVDIGGLGTEAFFGQGTRLTVV.

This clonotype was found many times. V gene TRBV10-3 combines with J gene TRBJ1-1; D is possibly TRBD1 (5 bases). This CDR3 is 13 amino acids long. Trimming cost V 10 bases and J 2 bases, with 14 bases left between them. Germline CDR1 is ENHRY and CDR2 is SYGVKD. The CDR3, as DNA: TGTGCCACCGCCCAGGGAACAAACACTGAAGCTTTCTTT. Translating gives CATAQGTNTEAFF.

Here the CDR3 DNA reads TGTGCCAGCAAATTGGACACGGGCCAATCCTACGAGCAGTACTTC. Protein: CASKLDTGQSYEQYF. The chain has TRBV6-1 and TRBJ2-7, with D perhaps matching TRBD1 (5 bases). This CDR3 comprises 15 residues. Trimming removed 7 bases at V and 1 base at J, with 17 bases between. CDR1 and CDR2 (germline): MNHNS, SASEGT.

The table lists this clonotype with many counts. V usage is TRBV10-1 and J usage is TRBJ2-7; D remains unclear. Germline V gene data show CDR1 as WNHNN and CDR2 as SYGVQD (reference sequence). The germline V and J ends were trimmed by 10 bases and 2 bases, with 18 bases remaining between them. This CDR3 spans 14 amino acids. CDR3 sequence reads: CATSPGPQTYEQYF. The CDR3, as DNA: TGCGCCACCTCCCCTGGCCCTCAGACCTACGAGCAGTACTTC.

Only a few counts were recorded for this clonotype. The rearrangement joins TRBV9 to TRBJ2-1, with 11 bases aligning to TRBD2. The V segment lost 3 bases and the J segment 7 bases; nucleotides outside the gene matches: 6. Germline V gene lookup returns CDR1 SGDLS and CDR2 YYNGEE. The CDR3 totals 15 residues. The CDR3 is CASSASGLAANEQFF. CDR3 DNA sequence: TGTGCCAGCAGCGCCTCGGGACTAGCGGCTAATGAGCAGTTCTTC. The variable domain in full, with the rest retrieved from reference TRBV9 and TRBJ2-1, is DSGVTQTPKHLITATGQRVTLRCSPRSGDLSVYWYQQSLDQGLQFLIQYYNGEERAKGNILERFSAQQFPDLHSELNLSSLELGDSALYFCASSASGLAANEQFFGPGTRLTVL.

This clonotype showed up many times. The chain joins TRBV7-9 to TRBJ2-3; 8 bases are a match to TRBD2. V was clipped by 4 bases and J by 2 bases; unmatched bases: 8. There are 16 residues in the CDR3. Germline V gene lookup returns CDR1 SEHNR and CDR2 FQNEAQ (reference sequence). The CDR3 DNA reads TGTGCCAGCAGCTCCCGTATAGCGGGACTCACAGATACGCAGTATTTT. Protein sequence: CASSSRIAGLTDTQYF.

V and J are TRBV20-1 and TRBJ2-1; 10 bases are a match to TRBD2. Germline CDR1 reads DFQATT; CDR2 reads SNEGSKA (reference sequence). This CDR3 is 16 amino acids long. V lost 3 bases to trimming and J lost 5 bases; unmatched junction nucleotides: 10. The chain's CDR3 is CSASSPPLAGDNEQFF. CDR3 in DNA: TGCAGTGCTAGCAGCCCCCCGCTAGCGGGAGACAATGAGCAGTTCTTC.

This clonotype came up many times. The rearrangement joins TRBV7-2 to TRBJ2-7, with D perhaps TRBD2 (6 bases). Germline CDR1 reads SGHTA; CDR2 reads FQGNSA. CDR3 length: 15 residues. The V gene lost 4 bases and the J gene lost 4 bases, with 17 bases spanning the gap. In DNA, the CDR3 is TGTGCCAGCAGCTCAGTTGCGGGGAATCGGTACGAGCAGTACTTC. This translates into CASSSVAGNRYEQYF.

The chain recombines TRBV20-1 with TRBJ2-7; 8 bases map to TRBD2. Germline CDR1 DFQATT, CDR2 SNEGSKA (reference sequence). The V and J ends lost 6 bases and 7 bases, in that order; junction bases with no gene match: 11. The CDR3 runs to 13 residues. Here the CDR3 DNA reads TGCAGTGCCACCGGGACTAGAAACGGAGAGCAGTACTTC. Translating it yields CSATGTRNGEQYF.

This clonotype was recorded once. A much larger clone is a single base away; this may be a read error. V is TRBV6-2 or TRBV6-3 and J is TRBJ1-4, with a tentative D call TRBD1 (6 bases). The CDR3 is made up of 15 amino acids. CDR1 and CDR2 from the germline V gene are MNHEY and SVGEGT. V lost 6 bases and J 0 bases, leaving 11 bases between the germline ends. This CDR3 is CASRRGTTTNEKLFF. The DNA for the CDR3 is TGTGCCAGCAGGCGAGGGACAACAACTAATGAAAAACTGTTTTTT.

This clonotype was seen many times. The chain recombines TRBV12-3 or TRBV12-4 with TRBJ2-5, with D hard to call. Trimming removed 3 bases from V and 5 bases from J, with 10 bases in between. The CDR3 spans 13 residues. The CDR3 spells CASSLWAEETQYF. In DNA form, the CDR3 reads TGTGCCAGCAGTTTGTGGGCTGAGGAGACCCAGTACTTC.

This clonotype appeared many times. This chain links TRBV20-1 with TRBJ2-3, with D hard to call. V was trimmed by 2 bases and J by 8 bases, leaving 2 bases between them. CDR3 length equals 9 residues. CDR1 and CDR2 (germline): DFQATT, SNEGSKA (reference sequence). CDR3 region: CSARSTQYF. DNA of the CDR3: TGCAGTGCTAGAAGTACGCAGTATTTT.

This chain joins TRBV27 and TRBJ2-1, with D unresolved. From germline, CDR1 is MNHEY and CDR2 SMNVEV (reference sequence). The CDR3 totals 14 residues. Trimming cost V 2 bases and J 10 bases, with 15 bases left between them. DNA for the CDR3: TGTGCCAGCAGTTTAATCCCCAGGCCCGTGGAGCAGTTCTTC. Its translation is CASSLIPRPVEQFF.